The T cell receptor beta chain described here comes from a study of blood T cell repertoires in COVID-19. Germline CDR1 is MGHRA and CDR2 is YSYEKL. The CDR3 loop spans 18 amino acids. Trimming cost V 4 bases and J 2 bases, with 20 bases left between them. In the authors' methods: Reference gene primer amplification gave nucleated cell count estimates. Measured with immunoSEQ multiplex PCR; TCRdb has only the in-frame clones, and not every one. That table is the source of V, J and clone size, and D and trimming were worked out from the DNA. The sample consists of approximately 140,000 clones, about 83% of them appearing once.

The sequencing sample was made of peripheral blood. This receptor was taken from a man aged 45 to 65 with acute or convalescent COVID-19. The rearrangement links TRBV4-1 to TRBJ2-2, with D possibly being TRBD2 (5 bases). CDR3 loop: CASSRWQVRTYNTGELFF. The CDR3 nucleotides are TGCGCCAGCAGCCGCTGGCAAGTGCGGACTTACAACACCGGGGAGCTGTTTTTT.